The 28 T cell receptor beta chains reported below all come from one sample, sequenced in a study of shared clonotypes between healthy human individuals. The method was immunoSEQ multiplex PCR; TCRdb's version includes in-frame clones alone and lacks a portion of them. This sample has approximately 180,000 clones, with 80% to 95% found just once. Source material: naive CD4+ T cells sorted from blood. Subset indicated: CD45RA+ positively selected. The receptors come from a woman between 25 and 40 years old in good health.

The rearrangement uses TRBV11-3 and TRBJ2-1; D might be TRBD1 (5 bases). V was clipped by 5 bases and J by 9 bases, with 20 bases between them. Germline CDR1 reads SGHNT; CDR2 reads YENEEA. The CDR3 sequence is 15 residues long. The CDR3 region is CASSQTGPDGGEQFF. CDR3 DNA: TGTGCCAGCAGCCAAACAGGTCCCGATGGCGGTGAGCAGTTCTTC.

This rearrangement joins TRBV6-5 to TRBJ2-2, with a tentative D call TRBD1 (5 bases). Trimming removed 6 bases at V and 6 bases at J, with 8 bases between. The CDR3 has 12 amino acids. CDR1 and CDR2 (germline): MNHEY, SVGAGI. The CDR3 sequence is CASSGHSGELFF. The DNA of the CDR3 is TGTGCCAGCAGCGGACACTCCGGGGAGCTGTTTTTT.

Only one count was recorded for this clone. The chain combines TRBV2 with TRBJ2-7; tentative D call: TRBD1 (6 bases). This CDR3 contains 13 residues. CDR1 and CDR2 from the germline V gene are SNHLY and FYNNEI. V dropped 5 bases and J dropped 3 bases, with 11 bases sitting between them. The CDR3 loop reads CASSQQGYYEQYF. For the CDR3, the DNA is TGTGCCAGCAGTCAACAGGGTTACTACGAGCAGTACTTC.

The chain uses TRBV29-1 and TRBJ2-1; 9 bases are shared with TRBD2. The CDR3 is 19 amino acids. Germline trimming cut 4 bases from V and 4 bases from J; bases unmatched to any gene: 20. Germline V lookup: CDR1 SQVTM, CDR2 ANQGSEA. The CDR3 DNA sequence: TGCAGCGTTGTTCGGGGCTGGGTTAGCGGGAGTGAGGAATACAATGAGCAGTTCTTC. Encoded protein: CSVVRGWVSGSEEYNEQFF.

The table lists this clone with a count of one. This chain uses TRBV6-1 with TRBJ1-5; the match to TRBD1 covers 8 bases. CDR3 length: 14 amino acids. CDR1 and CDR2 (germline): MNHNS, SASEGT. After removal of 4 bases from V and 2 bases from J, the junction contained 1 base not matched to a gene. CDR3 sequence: CASSADRGNQPQHF. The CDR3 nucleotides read TGTGCCAGCAGTGCGGACAGGGGCAATCAGCCCCAGCATTTT.

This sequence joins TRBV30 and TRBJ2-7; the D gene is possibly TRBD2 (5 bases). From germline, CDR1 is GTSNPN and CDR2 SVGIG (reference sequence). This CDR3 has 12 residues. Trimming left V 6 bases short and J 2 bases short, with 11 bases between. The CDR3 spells CACYAGTYEQYF. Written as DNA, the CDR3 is TGTGCCTGTTATGCCGGGACCTACGAGCAGTACTTC.

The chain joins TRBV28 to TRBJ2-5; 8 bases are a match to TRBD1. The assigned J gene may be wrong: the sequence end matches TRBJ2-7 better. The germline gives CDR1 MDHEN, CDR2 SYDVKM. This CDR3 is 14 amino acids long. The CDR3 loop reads CASMEWQGAHEQYF. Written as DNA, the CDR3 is TGTGCCAGCATGGAGTGGCAGGGGGCCCACGAGCAGTACTTC.

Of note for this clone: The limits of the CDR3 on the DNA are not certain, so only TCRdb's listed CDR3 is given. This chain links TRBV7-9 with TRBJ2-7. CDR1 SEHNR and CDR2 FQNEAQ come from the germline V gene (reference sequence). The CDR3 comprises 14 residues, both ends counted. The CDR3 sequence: CASSSSDGSYEQYF.

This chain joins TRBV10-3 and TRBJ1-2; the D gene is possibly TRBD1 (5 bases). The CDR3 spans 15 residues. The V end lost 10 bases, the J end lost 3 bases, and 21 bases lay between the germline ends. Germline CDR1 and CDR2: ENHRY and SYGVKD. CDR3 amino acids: CATLGIGDFDYGYTF. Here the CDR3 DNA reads TGTGCCACCCTGGGTATTGGGGACTTCGACTATGGCTACACCTTC.

In DNA form, the CDR3 reads TGCGCCAGCAGCTCGACAGTTAGCACAGATACGCAGTATTTT. Its protein is CASSSTVSTDTQYF. This chain links TRBV5-1 with TRBJ2-3; maybe TRBD1 (5 bases). CDR3 length: 14 residues. Per the germline V gene, CDR1 is SGHRS and CDR2 is YFSETQ. The germline V and J ends were trimmed by 3 bases and 0 bases, with 8 bases remaining between them.

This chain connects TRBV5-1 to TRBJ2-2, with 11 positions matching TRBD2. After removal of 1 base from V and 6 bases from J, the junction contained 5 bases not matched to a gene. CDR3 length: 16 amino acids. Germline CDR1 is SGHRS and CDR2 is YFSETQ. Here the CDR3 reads CASSLKLAGEPGELFF. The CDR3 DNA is TGCGCCAGCAGCTTGAAACTAGCGGGAGAACCCGGGGAGCTGTTTTTT.

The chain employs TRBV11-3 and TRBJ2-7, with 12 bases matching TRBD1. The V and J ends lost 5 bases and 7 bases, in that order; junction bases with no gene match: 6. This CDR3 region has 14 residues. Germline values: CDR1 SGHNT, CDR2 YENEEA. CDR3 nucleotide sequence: TGTGCCAGCAGCCGGGGACAGGGGGCGGGGGAGCAGTACTTC. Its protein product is CASSRGQGAGEQYF.

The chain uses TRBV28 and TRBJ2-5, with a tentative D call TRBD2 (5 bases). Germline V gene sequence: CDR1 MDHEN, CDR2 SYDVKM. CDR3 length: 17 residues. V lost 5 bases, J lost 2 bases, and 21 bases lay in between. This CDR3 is CASSTTRTGTVQETQYF. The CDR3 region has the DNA TGTGCCAGCAGTACAACTCGGACTGGAACCGTTCAAGAGACCCAGTACTTC.

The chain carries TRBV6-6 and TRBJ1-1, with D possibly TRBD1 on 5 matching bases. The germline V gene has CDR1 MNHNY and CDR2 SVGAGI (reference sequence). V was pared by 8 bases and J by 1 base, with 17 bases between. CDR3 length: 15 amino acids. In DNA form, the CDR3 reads TGTGCCAGCCACGGCTGGGGGAGGGCGAACACTGAAGCTTTCTTT. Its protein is CASHGWGRANTEAFF.

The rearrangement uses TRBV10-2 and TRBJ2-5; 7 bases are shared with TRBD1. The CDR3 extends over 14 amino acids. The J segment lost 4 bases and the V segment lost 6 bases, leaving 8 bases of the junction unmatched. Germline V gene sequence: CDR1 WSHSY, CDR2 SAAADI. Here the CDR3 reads CASRQQGVGETQYF. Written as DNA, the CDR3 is TGCGCCAGCAGACAGCAGGGGGTGGGAGAGACCCAGTACTTC.

Written as DNA, the CDR3 is TGTGCCAGCAGCTTTAATGGCTACACCTTC. Amino acid sequence: CASSFNGYTF. The chain couples TRBV7-2 to TRBJ1-2, with no clear D. Germline values: CDR1 SGHTA, CDR2 FQGNSA. CDR3 length equals 10 residues. V was pared by 3 bases and J by 6 bases, with 2 bases between.

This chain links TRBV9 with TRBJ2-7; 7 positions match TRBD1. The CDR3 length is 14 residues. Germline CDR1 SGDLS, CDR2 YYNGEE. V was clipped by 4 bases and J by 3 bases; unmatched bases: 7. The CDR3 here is CASSPTRDSYEQYF. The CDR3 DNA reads TGTGCCAGCAGCCCCACAAGGGACAGCTACGAGCAGTACTTC.

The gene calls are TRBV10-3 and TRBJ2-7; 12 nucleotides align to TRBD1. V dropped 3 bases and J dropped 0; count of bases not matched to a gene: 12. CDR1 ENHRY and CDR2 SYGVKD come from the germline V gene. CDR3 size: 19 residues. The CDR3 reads CAISDAEWDRGQSSYEQYF. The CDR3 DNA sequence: TGTGCCATCAGTGACGCGGAATGGGACAGGGGGCAAAGCTCCTACGAGCAGTACTTC.

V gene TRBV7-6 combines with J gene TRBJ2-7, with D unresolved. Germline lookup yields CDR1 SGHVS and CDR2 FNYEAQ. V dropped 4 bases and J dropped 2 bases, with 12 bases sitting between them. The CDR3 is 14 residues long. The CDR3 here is CASSSLVGTYEQYF. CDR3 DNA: TGTGCCAGCAGCTCCCTTGTAGGGACCTACGAGCAGTACTTC. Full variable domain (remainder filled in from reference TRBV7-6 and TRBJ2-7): GAGVSQSPRYKVTKRGQDVALRCDPISGHVSLYWYRQALGQGPEFLTYFNYEAQQDKSGLPNDRFSAERPEGSISTLTIQRTEQRDSAMYRCASSSLVGTYEQYFGPGTRLTVT.

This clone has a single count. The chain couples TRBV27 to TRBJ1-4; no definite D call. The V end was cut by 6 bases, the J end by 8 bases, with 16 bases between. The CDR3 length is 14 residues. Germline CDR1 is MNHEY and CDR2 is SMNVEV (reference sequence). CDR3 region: CASRPFGTGEKLFF. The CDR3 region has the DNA TGTGCCAGCAGGCCCTTTGGAACTGGAGAAAAACTGTTTTTT.

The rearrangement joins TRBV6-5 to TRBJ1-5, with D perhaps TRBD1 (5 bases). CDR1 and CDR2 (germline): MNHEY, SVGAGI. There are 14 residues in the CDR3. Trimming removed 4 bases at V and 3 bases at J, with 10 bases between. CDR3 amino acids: CASSSSGLNQPQHF. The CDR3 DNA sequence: TGTGCCAGCAGTTCCTCGGGACTCAATCAGCCCCAGCATTTT.

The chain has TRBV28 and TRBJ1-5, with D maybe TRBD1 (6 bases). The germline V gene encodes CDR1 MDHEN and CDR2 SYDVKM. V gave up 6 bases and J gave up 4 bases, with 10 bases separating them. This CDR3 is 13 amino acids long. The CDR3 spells CASSLDRNQPQHF. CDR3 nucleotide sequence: TGTGCCAGCAGCCTGGACAGAAATCAGCCCCAGCATTTT.

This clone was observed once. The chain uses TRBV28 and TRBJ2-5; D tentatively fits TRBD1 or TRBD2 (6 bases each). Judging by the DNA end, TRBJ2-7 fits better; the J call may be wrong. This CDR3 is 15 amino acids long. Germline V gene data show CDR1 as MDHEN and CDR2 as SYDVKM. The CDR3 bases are TGTGCCAGCAGTTTATATCGGCCGGGGGCGCCCGAGCAGTACTTC. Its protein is CASSLYRPGAPEQYF.

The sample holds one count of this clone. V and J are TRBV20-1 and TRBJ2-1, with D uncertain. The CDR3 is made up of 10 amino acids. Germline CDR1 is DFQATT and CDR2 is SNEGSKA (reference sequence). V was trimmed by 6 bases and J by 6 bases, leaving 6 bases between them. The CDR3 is CSAGLNEQFF. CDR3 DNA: TGCAGTGCCGGGCTCAATGAGCAGTTCTTC.

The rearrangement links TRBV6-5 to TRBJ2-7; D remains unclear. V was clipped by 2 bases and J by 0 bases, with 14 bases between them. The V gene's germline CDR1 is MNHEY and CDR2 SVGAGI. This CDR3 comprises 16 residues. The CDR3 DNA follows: TGTGCCAGCAGTTACGGGGTGGGGATTGCCTCCTACGAGCAGTACTTC. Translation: CASSYGVGIASYEQYF.

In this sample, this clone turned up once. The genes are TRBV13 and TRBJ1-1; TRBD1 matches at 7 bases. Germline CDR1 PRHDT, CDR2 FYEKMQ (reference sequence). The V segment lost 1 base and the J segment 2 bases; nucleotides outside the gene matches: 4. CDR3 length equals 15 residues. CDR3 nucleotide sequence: TGTGCCAGCAGCTTAGTGGGACAGAGTAACACTGAAGCTTTCTTT. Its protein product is CASSLVGQSNTEAFF.

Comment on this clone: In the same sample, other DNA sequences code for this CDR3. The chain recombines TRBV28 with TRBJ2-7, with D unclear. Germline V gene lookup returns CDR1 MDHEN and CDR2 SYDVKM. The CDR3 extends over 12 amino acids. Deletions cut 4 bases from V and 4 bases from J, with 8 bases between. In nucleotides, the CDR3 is TGTGCCAGCAGTTCCACGCCGTACGAGCAGTACTTC. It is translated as CASSSTPYEQYF.

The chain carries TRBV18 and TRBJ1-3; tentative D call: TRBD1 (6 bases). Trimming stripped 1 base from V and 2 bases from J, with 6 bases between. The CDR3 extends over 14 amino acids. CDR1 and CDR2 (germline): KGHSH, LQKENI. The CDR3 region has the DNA TGTGCCAGCTCACCACGACAGGCTGGAAACACCATATATTTT. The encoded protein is CASSPRQAGNTIYF. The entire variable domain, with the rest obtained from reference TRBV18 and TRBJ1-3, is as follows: NAGVMQNPRHLVRRRGQEARLRCSPMKGHSHVYWYRQLPEEGLKFMVYLQKENIIDESGMPKERFSAEFPKEGPSILRIQQVVRGDSAAYFCASSPRQAGNTIYFGEGSWLTVV.